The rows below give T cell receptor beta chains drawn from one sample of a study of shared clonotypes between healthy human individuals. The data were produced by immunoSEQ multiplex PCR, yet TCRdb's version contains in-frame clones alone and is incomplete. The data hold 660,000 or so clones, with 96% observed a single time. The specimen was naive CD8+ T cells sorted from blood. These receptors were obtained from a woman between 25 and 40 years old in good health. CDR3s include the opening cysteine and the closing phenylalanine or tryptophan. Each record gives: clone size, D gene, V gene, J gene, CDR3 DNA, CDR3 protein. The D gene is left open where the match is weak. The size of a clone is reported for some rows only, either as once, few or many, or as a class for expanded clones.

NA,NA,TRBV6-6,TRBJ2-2,TGTGCCAGCAGTTGGACCCAGGGGTACACCGGGGAGCTGTTTTTT,CASSWTQGYTGELFF
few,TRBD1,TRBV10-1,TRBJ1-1,TGCGCCAGCAGTGGACAGGGGGCCTCTGAAGCTTTCTTT,CASSGQGASEAFF
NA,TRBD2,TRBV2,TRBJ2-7,TGTGCCACAGGGACTAGCGGAATATACGAGCAGTACTTC,CATGTSGIYEQYF
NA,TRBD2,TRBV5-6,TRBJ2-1,TGTGCCAGCAGCCCGCGACTAGCGGGATACAATGAGCAGTTCTTC,CASSPRLAGYNEQFF
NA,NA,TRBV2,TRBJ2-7,TGTGCCAGCAGTGAAAACGAGCAGTACTTC,CASSENEQYF
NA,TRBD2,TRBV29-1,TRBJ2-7,TGCAGCGTTGAGGGTACTAGCGGGAGATCAGGCTCCTACGAGCAGTACTTC,CSVEGTSGRSGSYEQYF
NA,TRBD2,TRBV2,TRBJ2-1,TGTGCCAGCAGCCATGGGACTAGTGGAGAGGTTACCTACAATGAGCAGTTCTTC,CASSHGTSGEVTYNEQFF
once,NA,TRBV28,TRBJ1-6,TGTGCCAGCATACGGACGGGATTTGGCTCACCCCTCCACTTT,CASIRTGFGSPLHF
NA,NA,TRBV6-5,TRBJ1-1,TGTGCCAGCAGTTCCAGAGGGTACACTGAAGCTTTCTTT,CASSSRGYTEAFF
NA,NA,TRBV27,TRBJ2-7,TGTGCCAGCAGTCATGGACCCCTTCCCTACGAGCAGTACTTC,CASSHGPLPYEQYF
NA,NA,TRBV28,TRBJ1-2,TGTGCCAGCAGCCTTGTTCGTCTGGGGCTAGGCTACACCTTC,CASSLVRLGLGYTF
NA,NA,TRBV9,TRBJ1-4,TGTGCCAGCAGCGGAGGGGAGGACGGTGAAAAACTGTTTTTT,CASSGGEDGEKLFF
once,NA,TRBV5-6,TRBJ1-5,TGTGCCAGCACCGAGTCGGGCAGCAATCAGCCCCAGCATTTT,CASTESGSNQPQHF
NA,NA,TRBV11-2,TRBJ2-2,TGTGCCAGCAGCTTAGCGGGAATGGCCGGGGAGCTGTTTTTT,CASSLAGMAGELFF
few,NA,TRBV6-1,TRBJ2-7,TGTGCCAGCAGTGAGGAAGTACAGGTAGAGTACGAGCAGTACTTC,CASSEEVQVEYEQYF
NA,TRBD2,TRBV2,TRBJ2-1,TGTGCCAGCAGTGCTAGCGGGAGGGGTCCCAATGAGCAGTTCTTC,CASSASGRGPNEQFF
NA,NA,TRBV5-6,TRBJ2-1,TGTGCCAGCAGCTTGGAAGGGGTGAACTCCTACAATGAGCAGTTCTTC,CASSLEGVNSYNEQFF
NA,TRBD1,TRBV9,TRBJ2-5,TGTGCCAGCAGCGAGGGGACAGGGTTAGAGACCCAGTACTTC,CASSEGTGLETQYF
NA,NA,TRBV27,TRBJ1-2,TGTGCCAGCAGTTTGCGGGGCGCGGATGGCTACACCTTC,CASSLRGADGYTF
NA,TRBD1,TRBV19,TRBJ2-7,TGTGCCAGTAGTATACAGGGGGACGAGCAGTACTTC,CASSIQGDEQYF
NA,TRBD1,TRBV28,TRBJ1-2,TGTGCCAGCAGTCCCCCGTGGACAGGGGGCTCTGGCTACACCTTC,CASSPPWTGGSGYTF
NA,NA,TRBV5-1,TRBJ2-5,TGCGCCAGCAGCTCCCTTGGAGGGGCTGAGACCCAGTACTTC,CASSSLGGAETQYF
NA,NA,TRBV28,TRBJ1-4,TGTGCCAGCAGTTTGCTCGAGACCGACAATAATGAAAAACTGTTTTTT,CASSLLETDNNEKLFF
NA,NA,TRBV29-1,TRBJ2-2,TGCAGCGTTGAAGGGCCAGGGAGGAGCACCGGGGAGCTGTTTTTT,CSVEGPGRSTGELFF
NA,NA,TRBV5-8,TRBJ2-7,TGTGCCAGCAGCTTGGTATTCGGAGACGAGCAGTACTTC,CASSLVFGDEQYF
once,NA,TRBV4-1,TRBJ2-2,TGCGCCAGCAGCCAAGGCGTTGGGGCGAACACCGGGGAGCTGTTTTTT,CASSQGVGANTGELFF
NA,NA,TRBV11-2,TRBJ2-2,TGTGCCAGCAGCTTAGCGGGAGAAAACACCGGGGAGCTGTTTTTT,CASSLAGENTGELFF
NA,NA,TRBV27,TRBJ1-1,TGTGCCAGCAGTTTATCCCCGGACTCGAACACTGAAGCTTTCTTT,CASSLSPDSNTEAFF
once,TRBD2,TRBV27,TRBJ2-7,TGTGCCAGCAGTCACGTTGGGACTAGCTCCTACGAGCAGTACTTC,CASSHVGTSSYEQYF
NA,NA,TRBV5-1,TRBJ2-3,TGCGCCAGCAGCTTGGCCGGGCAGGGACCCCCAGATACGCAGTATTTT,CASSLAGQGPPDTQYF
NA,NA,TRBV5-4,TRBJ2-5,TGTGCCAGCAGCCCCCCAGGGGAAGAGACCCAGTACTTC,CASSPPGEETQYF
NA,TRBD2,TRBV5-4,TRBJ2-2,TGTGCCAGCAGCTTGGCCAGGACTAGAGGGTACACCGGGGAGCTGTTTTTT,CASSLARTRGYTGELFF
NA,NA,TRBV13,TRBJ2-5,TGTGCCAGCAGCTTAGTACGAGGCGAGACCCAGTACTTC,CASSLVRGETQYF
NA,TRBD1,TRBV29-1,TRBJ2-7,TGCAGCGTTGAAGAGCCCGGGACAGGGATCTACGAGCAGTACTTC,CSVEEPGTGIYEQYF
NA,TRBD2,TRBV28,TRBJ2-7,TGTGCCAGCAGTTTACGCGGGGGCGAGCAGTACTTC,CASSLRGGEQYF
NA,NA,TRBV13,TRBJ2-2,TGTGCCAGCAGCCTCGGGGCGGGCACCGGGGAGCTGTTTTTT,CASSLGAGTGELFF
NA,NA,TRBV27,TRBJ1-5,TGTGCCAGCAGGGGGACCGGAGATGAAAATCAGCCCCAGCATTTT,CASRGTGDENQPQHF
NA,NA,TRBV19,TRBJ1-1,TGTGCCAGTAGTATGCCCCCAGGGGTCACTGAAGCTTTCTTT,CASSMPPGVTEAFF
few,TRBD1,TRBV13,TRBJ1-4,TGTGCCAGCAGCTCGGACAGGGTCTTTGGAAAACTGTTTTTT,CASSSDRVFGKLFF
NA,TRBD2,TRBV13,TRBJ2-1,TGTGCCAGCAGCTCCTCGACTAGCGGGAGGGTGAGCAATGAGCAGTTCTTC,CASSSSTSGRVSNEQFF
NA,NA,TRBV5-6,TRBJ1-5,TGTGCCAGCAGCTTGGGACAGCAGAATCAGCCCCAGCATTTT,CASSLGQQNQPQHF
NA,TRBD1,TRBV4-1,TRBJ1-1,TGCGCCAGCAGCCCGGGGGGACAGCTGAACACTGAAGCTTTCTTT,CASSPGGQLNTEAFF
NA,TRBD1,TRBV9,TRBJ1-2,TGTGCCAGCAGCGGAAACAGGGGGCGCGACTATGGCTACACCTTC,CASSGNRGRDYGYTF
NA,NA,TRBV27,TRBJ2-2,TGTGCCAGCAGTTTATTGCCTCCGAACACCGGGGAGCTGTTTTTT,CASSLLPPNTGELFF
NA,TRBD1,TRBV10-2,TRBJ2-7,TGCGCCAGCGGGGACAGGGGGCGCGACGAGCAGTACTTC,CASGDRGRDEQYF
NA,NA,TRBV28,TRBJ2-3,TGTGCCAGCAGCACCCGGGACAAAGATAGCACAGATACGCAGTATTTT,CASSTRDKDSTDTQYF
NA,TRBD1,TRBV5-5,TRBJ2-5,TGTGCCAGCAGCTTGGATGGACAGGGAAGAGAGACCCAGTACTTC,CASSLDGQGRETQYF
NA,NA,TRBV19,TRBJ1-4,TGTGCCAGTAGTATCGTGGACGCCGTTAATGAAAAACTGTTTTTT,CASSIVDAVNEKLFF
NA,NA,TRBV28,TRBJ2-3,TGTGCCAGCAGTTTTACGATCACAGATACGCAGTATTTT,CASSFTITDTQYF
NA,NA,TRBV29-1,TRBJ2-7,TGCAGCGTTGAAGGCAGAGGGTTCTACGAGCAGTACTTC,CSVEGRGFYEQYF
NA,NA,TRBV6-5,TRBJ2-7,TGTGCCAGCAGCCCAGACCAGTCCTACGAGCAGTACTTC,CASSPDQSYEQYF
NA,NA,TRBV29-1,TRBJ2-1,TGCAGCGTGGCGCGGCGGGGTAGCTCCTACAATGAGCAGTTCTTC,CSVARRGSSYNEQFF
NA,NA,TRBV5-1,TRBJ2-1,TGCGCCACCAATATGTTAGGAGATGTCGAGCGGTTCTTC,CATNMLGDVERFF
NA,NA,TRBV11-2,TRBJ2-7,TGTGCCAGCAGCTCTGAGACATCTTACGAGCAGTACTTC,CASSSETSYEQYF
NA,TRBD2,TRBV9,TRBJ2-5,TGTGCCAGCAGCGTAGATAGCGGGAGGGCCCCCCAAGAGACCCAGTACTTC,CASSVDSGRAPQETQYF
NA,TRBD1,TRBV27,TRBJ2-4,TGTGCCAGCAGTCCCGGGACAGGGGGCAAAAACATTCAGTACTTC,CASSPGTGGKNIQYF
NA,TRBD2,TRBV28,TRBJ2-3,TGTGCCAGCAGAGCGGGAAAAAAAGATACGCAGTATTTT,CASRAGKKDTQYF
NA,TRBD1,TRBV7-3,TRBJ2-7,TGTGCCAGCAGCCAAGGTCCGACAGGGGACCCCTACGAGCAGTACTTC,CASSQGPTGDPYEQYF
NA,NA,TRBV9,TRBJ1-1,TGTGCCAGCAGCGTAGCTGCAGGACCCCCCACTGAAGCTTTCTTT,CASSVAAGPPTEAFF